This T cell receptor beta chain was documented in a study of breast tumors, draining lymph nodes, adjacent tissues. General study findings and limits: Most tumor T cells seemingly derive from lymph node, then expand in tumor. Data only fit, rather than demonstrated, lymph node origin of most tumor T cells. Tumor and nontumor repertoires were significantly more similar in luminal-like than in basal-like breast cancer. Compared with lymph nodes, tumors were less diverse; compared with nontumor tissue, more.

Breast cancer patients provided tissue from their axillary draining lymph nodes. Points on this clonotype: What it binds is not known. This may arise from a read error, as a much more abundant clone is one base away.

From the multiplex PCR reads, TCRdb called clonotypes with MiXCR, one entry per CDR3 protein. Of approximately 170,000 distinct CDR3 sequences listed, roughly 30% were seen once; the top ten hold roughly 4.5%. This TCR was recovered from a female donor with breast cancer. Some clones in this sample may be carry-over from other donors' samples. The sequenced sample consisted of axillary lymph node tissue.

CDR3 nucleotides: TGTGCCAGCGAACTAGCGGGAAACAATAAGCAGTTCTTC. Its protein product is CASELAGNNKQFF. The V gene is TRBV12-3 or TRBV12-4, the J gene TRBJ2-1; 10 nucleotides match TRBD2. The CDR3 length is 13 residues.